One and the same sample provided the 2 T cell receptor beta chains below, sequenced in a study of T-cell reconstitution after alpha-beta-depleted transplantation in children. Researchers prepared the TCRbeta library using unique molecular identifiers, the study reports. A single record per CDR3 protein comes from TCRdb applying MiXCR to the PCR reads. Here the sample spans 200,000 to 300,000 distinct CDR3 sequences, 6.5% to 10% being singletons. The starting material was PBMCs, mostly from graft donor cells, obtained 180 days after TCRalphabeta/CD19-depleted stem cell transplant. These receptors came from a male patient under 18 who had a stem cell transplant for acute lymphoblastic leukemia, so the T cells may come from the graft donor.

This clonotype was counted at least ten times. This chain joins TRBV28 and TRBJ2-6; TRBD1 matches 8 bases. Germline V CDR1 and CDR2: MDHEN, SYDVKM. J gave up 3 bases and V 2 bases, and 6 bases lay outside the gene matches. CDR3 length: 17 residues. In DNA form, the CDR3 reads TGTGCCAGCAGTTTAGGGACAGGTCTAGGTGGGGCCAACGTCCTGACTTTC. The encoded protein is CASSLGTGLGGANVLTF.

This clonotype was counted at least ten times. The chain combines TRBV18 with TRBJ1-6; D may be TRBD1 (6 bases). Trimming took off 5 bases at V and 0 bases at J, with 11 bases between the two ends. Per germline, CDR1 KGHSH and CDR2 LQKENI. The CDR3 is 16 residues long. CDR3 nucleotides: TGTGCCAGCTCAACAGGGTTTAGCTCCTATAATTCACCCCTCCACTTT. Encoded protein: CASSTGFSSYNSPLHF.